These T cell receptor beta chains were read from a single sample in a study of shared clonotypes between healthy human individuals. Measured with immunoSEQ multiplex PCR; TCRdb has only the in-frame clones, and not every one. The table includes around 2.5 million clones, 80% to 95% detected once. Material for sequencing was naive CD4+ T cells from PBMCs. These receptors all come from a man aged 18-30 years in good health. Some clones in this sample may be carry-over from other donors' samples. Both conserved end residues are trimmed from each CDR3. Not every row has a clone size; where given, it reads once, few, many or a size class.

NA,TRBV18,ASSPRGQAAYEQY
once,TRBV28,ASSSPGQGGNEQY
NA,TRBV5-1,ASSLGPNGNTIY
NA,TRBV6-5,ASSSQGAANTIY
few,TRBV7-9,ASSAAYEQY
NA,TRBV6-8,ARPPQPGTYTEAF
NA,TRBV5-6,ASSSAREDTEAF
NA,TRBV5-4,ASSRMTSGSVNEQF
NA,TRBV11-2,ASSLEGGPPYEQY
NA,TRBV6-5,ASSYSFQGPGYEQY
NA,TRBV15,ATSRGDRSTDTQY
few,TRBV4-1,ASSQGRQGPMNTEAF
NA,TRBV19,ASRGGQVNTGELF
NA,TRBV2,ASPVFVQTQETQY
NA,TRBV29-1,SVEEPGLYEQY
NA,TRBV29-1,SVEYGTRAFRATQY
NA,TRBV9,ASSVGPGYQETQY
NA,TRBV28,ASKTTGWSSYNEQF
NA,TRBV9,ASSVMTGNEQF
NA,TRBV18,ASSPASSTDTQY
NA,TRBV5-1,ASSLSASGANVLT
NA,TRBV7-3,ASSLISGAAYNEQF
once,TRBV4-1,ASSQDRVGHTIY
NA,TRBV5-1,ASSSAGYMNTEAF
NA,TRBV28,ASSPVTGATSNQPQH
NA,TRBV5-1,ASNKARGTGELF
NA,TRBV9,ASSAHTGGTEAF
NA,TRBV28,ASRPGTRTYEQY
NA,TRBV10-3,AISVGASNYGYT
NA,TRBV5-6,ASSRDRAWYGYT
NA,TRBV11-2,ASRWRDHNEQF
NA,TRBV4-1,ASSLTDRENTEAF
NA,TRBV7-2,ASSGSGTPYNEQF
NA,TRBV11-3,ASSLDQTSDTQY
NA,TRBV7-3,ASSFSGTPGNIQY
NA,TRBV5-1,ASSLGTSGSEQY
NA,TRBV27,ASGPDRLNTEAF
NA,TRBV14,ASSQGTGRYEQY
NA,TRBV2,ASSGGFGNQPQH
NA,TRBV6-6,ASSPTRNTDTQY
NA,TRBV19,ASSHRDRGRETQY
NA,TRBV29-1,SVEMGYTMNTEAF
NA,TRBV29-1,SVEGSPTNTGELF
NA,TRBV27,ARSLLAGRNEQY
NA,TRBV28,ASSPGGGWTGELF
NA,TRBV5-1,ASSLALASGEQF
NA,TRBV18,ASSPGRGAGNTIY
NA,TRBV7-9,AIGQGETQY
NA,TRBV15,ATSGSGTLSYEQY
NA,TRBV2,ASIYKGGTGELF
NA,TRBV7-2,ASSLARLADQETQY
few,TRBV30,AWSPALLAEAF
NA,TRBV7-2,ASSSGPSLEQY
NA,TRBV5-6,ASAGRAGNLYNEQF
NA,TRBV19,ASRGQGTYEQY
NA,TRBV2,ASSERGPYNEQF
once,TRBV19,ASSIPGNYGYT